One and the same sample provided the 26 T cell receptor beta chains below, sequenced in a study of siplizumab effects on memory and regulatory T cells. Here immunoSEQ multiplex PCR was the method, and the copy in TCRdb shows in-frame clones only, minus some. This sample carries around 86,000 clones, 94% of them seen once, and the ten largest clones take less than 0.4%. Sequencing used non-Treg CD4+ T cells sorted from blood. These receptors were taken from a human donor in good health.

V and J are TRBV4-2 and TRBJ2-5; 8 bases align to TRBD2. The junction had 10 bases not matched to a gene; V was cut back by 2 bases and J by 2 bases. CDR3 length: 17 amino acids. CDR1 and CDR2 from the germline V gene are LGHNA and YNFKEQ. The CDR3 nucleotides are TGTGCCAGCAGCCAAATCTCGAGCGGGAGTGAGCAAGAGACCCAGTACTTC. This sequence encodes CASSQISSGSEQETQYF.

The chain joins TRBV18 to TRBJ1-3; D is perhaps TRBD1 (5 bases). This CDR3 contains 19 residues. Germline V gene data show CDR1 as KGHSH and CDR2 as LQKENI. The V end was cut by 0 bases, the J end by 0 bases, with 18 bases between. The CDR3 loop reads CASSPPLQVVLSSGNTIYF. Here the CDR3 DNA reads TGTGCCAGCTCACCACCCTTACAGGTCGTTCTGAGCTCTGGAAACACCATATATTTT.

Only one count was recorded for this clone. The CDR3 region is CASSPNRGGDYEQYF. The CDR3 nucleotides are TGTGCCAGTAGTCCGAACCGAGGGGGAGACTACGAGCAGTACTTC. The chain is built from TRBV19 and TRBJ2-7, with D possibly matching TRBD1 (6 bases). This CDR3 is 15 amino acids long. The V end lost 5 bases, the J end lost 3 bases, and 17 bases lay between the germline ends. Germline V gives CDR1 LNHDA, CDR2 SQIVND (reference sequence).

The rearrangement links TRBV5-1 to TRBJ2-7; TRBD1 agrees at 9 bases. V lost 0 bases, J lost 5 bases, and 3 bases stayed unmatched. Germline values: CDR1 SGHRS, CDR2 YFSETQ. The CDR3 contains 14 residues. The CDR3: CASSLGGTGNEQYF. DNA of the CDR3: TGCGCCAGCAGCTTGGGTGGGACAGGGAACGAGCAGTACTTC.

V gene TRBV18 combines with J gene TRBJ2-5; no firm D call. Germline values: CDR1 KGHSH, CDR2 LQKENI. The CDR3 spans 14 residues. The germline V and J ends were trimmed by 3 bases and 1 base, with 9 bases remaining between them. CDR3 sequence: CASSPNRGQETQYF. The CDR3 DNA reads TGTGCCAGCTCACCTAACAGAGGCCAAGAGACCCAGTACTTC.

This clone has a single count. CDR3 DNA: TGTGCCAGCAGTTTATCAGGAAACGGGGAGCTGTTTTTT. Its protein is CASSLSGNGELFF. V and J are TRBV28 and TRBJ2-2; no reliable D call. CDR3 length: 13 amino acids. From germline, CDR1 is MDHEN and CDR2 SYDVKM. Trimming cost V 1 base and J 7 bases, with 7 bases left between them.

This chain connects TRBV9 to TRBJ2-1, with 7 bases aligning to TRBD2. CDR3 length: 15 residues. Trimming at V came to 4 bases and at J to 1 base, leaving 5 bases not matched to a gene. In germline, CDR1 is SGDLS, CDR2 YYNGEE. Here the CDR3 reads CASSSRLASYNEQFF. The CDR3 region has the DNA TGTGCCAGCAGCTCCCGACTAGCATCCTACAATGAGCAGTTCTTC.

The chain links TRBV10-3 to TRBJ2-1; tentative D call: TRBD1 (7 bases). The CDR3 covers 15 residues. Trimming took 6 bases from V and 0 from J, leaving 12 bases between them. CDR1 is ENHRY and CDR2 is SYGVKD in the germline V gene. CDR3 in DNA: TGTGCCATCAGGACGCGGGACAGCTCCTACAATGAGCAGTTCTTC. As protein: CAIRTRDSSYNEQFF.

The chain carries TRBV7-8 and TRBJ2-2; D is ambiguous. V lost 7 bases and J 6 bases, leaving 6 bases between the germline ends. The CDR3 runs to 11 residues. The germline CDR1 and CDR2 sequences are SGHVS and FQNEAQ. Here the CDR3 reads CASISSGELFF. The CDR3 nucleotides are TGTGCCAGCATTTCGTCCGGGGAGCTGTTTTTT.

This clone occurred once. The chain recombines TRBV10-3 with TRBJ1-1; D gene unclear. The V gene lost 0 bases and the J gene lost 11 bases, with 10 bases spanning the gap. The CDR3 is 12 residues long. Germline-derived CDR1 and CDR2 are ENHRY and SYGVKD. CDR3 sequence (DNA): TGTGCCATCAGTGAGTCGCTACACCGGGCTTTCTTT. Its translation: CAISESLHRAFF.

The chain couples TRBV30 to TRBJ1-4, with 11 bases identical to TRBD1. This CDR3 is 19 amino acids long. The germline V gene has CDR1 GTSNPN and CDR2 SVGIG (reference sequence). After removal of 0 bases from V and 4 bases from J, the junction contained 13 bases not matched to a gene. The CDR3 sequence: CAWSVGPGQGAMINEKLFF. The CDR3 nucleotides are TGTGCCTGGAGTGTAGGTCCAGGACAGGGGGCTATGATTAATGAAAAACTGTTTTTT. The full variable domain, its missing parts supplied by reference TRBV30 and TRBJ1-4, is SQTIHQWPATLVQPVGSPLSLECTVEGTSNPNLYWYRQAAGRGLQLLFYSVGIGQISSEVPQNLSASRPQDRQFILSSKKLLLSDSGFYLCAWSVGPGQGAMINEKLFFGSGTQLSVL.

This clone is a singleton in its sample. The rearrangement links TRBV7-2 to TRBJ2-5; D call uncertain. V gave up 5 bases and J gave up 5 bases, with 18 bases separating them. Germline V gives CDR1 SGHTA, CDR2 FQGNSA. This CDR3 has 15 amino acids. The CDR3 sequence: CASSLDRQESETQYF. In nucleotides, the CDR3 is TGTGCCAGCAGCCTAGATCGTCAGGAGTCGGAGACCCAGTACTTC. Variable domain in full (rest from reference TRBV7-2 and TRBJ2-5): GAGVSQSPSNKVTEKGKDVELRCDPISGHTALYWYRQSLGQGLEFLIYFQGNSAPDKSGLPSDRFSAERTGGSVSTLTIQRTQQEDSAVYLCASSLDRQESETQYFGPGTRLLVL.

CDR3 sequence: CASSQEDSSYNEQFF. As DNA, the CDR3 is TGCGCCAGCAGCCAAGAGGACAGCTCCTACAATGAGCAGTTCTTC. The J gene is TRBJ2-1, the V gene TRBV4-3, with D possibly TRBD1 on 6 matching bases. Deletions cut 0 bases from V and 0 bases from J, with 6 bases between. The CDR3 sequence is 15 residues long. The germline CDR1 and CDR2 sequences are LGHNA and YSLEER.

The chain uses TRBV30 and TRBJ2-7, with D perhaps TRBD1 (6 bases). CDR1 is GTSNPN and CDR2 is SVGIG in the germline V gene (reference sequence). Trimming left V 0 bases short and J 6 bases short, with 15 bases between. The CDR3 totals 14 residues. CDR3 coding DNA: TGTGCCTGGAGTGTGGAGACAGGTACGTTCGAGCAGTACTTC. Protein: CAWSVETGTFEQYF. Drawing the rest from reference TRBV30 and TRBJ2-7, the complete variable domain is SQTIHQWPATLVQPVGSPLSLECTVEGTSNPNLYWYRQAAGRGLQLLFYSVGIGQISSEVPQNLSASRPQDRQFILSSKKLLLSDSGFYLCAWSVETGTFEQYFGPGTRLTVT.

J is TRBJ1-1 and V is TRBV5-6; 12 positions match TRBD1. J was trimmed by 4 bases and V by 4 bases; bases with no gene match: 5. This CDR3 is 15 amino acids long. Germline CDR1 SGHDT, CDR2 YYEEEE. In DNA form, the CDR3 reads TGTGCCAGCAGCCCGGGGACAGGGGGCATCACTGAAGCTTTCTTT. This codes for CASSPGTGGITEAFF.

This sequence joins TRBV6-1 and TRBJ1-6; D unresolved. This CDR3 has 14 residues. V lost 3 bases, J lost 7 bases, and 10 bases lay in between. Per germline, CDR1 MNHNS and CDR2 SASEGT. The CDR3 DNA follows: TGTGCCAGCAGTGAGGGAGGTGGGAATTCACCCCTCCACTTT. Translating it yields CASSEGGGNSPLHF.

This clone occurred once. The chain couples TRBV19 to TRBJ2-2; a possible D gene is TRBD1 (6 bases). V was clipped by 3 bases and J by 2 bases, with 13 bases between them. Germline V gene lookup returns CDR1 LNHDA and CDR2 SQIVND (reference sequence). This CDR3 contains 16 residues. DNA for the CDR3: TGTGCCAGTAGTATTCCGGCAGGGGCTAACACCGGGGAGCTGTTTTTT. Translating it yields CASSIPAGANTGELFF.

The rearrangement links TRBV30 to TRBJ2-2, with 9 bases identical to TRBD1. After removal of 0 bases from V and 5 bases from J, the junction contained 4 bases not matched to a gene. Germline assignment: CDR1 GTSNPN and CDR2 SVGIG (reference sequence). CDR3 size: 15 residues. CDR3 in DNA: TGTGCCTGGAGTGTGGGACAGGGAAGGACCGGGGAGCTGTTTTTT. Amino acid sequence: CAWSVGQGRTGELFF.

The CDR3 is CASSLSGSYGYTF. The CDR3 region has the DNA TGTGCCAGCAGCTTGAGTGGTTCCTATGGCTACACCTTC. The chain is built from TRBV25-1 and TRBJ1-2; no clear D. The V and J ends lost 6 bases and 4 bases respectively, with 12 bases between them. The CDR3 consists of 13 residues. Germline values: CDR1 MGHDK, CDR2 SYGVNS.

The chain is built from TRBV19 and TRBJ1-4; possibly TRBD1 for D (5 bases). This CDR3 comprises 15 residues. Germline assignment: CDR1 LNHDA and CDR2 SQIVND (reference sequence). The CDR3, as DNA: TGTGCTTCGGGGGGAGATCATGGAGCTAATGAAAAACTGTTTTTT. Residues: CASGGDHGANEKLFF.

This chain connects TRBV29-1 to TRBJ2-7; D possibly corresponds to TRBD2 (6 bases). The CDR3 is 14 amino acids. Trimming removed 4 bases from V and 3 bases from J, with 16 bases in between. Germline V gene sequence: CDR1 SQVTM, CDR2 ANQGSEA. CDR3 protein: CSVGSGRTDYEQYF. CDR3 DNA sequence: TGCAGCGTTGGTTCAGGGAGGACCGACTACGAGCAGTACTTC.

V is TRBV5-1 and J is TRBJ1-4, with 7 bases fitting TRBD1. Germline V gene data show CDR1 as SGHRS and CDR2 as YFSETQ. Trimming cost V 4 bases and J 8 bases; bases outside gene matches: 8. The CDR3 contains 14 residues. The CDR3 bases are TGCGCCAGCAGCCCCCCAGGGGGTGAGGAAAAACTGTTTTTT. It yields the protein CASSPPGGEEKLFF. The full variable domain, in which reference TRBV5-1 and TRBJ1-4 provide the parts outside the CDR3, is KAGVTQTPRYLIKTRGQQVTLSCSPISGHRSVSWYQQTPGQGLQFLFEYFSETQRNKGNFPGRFSGRQFSNSRSEMNVSTLELGDSALYLCASSPPGGEEKLFFGSGTQLSVL.

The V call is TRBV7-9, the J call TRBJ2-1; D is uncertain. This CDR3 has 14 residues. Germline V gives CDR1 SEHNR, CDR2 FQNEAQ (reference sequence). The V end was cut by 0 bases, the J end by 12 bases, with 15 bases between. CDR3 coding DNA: TGTGCCAGCAGCTTAGCAACCCCCCCGAAGGTGCAGTTCTTC. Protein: CASSLATPPKVQFF.

The CDR3 bases are TGTGCCTGGAGTTCCCAACGGACGGCTGTACAGTTCTTC. Translated, it gives CAWSSQRTAVQFF. The chain has TRBV30 and TRBJ2-1; D is unresolved. Looked up from germline, CDR1 is GTSNPN and CDR2 is SVGIG (reference sequence). The CDR3 runs 13 residues. Trimming removed 2 bases at V and 13 bases at J, with 18 bases between.

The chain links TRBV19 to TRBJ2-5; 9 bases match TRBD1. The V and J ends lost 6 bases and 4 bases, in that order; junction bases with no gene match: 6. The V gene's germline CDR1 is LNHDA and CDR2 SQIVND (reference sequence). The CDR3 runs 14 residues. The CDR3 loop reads CASSLTGGAETQYF. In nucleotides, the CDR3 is TGTGCCAGTAGCCTTACAGGGGGCGCAGAGACCCAGTACTTC.

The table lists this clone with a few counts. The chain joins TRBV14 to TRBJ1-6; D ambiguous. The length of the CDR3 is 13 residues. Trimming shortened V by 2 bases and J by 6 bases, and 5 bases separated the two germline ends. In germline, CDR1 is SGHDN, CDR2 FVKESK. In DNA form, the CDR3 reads TGTGCCAGCAGCCAATCGCCTAATTCACCCCTCCACTTT. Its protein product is CASSQSPNSPLHF.